Presented here are 20 T cell receptor beta chains from one specimen sequenced in a study of cytomegalovirus exposure and HLA in healthy donors. PCR used 60 Vbeta primers and 13 Jbeta primers. Sequenced by immunoSEQ multiplex PCR; TCRdb stores in-frame clones only, minus some. The sample has 55,000 to 80,000 clones, 85% seen once. Sequenced sample: PBMCs. The source is a female donor in good health and CMV-seronegative.

V is TRBV5-1 and J is TRBJ2-7; no clear D. Trimming left V 0 bases short and J 2 bases short, with 3 bases between. The CDR3 is 12 amino acids. Looked up from germline, CDR1 is SGHRS and CDR2 is YFSETQ. As DNA, the CDR3 is TGCGCCAGCAGCTTGGGAGCCTACGAGCAGTACTTC. It specifies CASSLGAYEQYF.

This CDR3 is CASSPPLDRVGNQPQHF. As DNA, the CDR3 is TGTGCCAGTAGTCCCCCCCTTGACAGGGTAGGTAATCAGCCCCAGCATTTT. The chain recombines TRBV19 with TRBJ1-5, with TRBD1 matching over 7 bases. Germline CDR1 LNHDA, CDR2 SQIVND (reference sequence). The trim removed 5 bases at V and 4 bases at J, leaving 14 bases unmatched. The CDR3 loop spans 17 amino acids.

J is TRBJ2-5 and V is TRBV29-1; 10 positions agree with TRBD2. J was trimmed by 10 bases and V by 2 bases; bases with no gene match: 7. Germline CDR1 is SQVTM and CDR2 is ANQGSEA. The CDR3 spans 13 residues. CDR3 nucleotide sequence: TGCAGCGTTGAACTAGCGGGGGTTCAGGGCCAGTACTTC. This encodes CSVELAGVQGQYF.

This clone appeared a single time. The V call is TRBV5-8, the J call TRBJ1-2; D is possibly TRBD1 (5 bases). This CDR3 comprises 16 residues. The germline V gene encodes CDR1 SGHTS and CDR2 YDEGEE. V was shortened by 0 bases and J by 7 bases, with 19 bases between the two germline ends. The CDR3 is CASSLGNGRVDGGYTF. CDR3 DNA: TGTGCCAGCAGCTTGGGTAATGGCAGGGTTGATGGTGGCTACACCTTC.

The chain employs TRBV7-9 and TRBJ2-1; 16 positions agree with TRBD2. The CDR3 sequence is 15 residues long. V shed 3 bases and J 10 bases; nucleotides not matched to a gene: 3. Germline CDR1 SEHNR, CDR2 FQNEAQ (reference sequence). CDR3 nucleotides: TGTGCCAGCAGCTTCGGGGGACTAGCGGGAGGGGAGCAGTTCTTC. It encodes CASSFGGLAGGEQFF.

The sample holds one count of this clone. The CDR3: CASSSTGVFTYEQYF. The CDR3 DNA sequence: TGTGCCAGCAGTTCGACAGGGGTGTTCACCTACGAGCAGTACTTC. V usage is TRBV28 and J usage is TRBJ2-7; TRBD1 aligns across 8 bases. CDR1 is MDHEN and CDR2 is SYDVKM in the germline V gene. V gave up 4 bases and J gave up 2 bases; unmatched junction bases: 7. The CDR3 loop spans 15 amino acids.

This chain connects TRBV9 to TRBJ2-7, with 8 bases fitting TRBD1. V lost 5 bases, J lost 5 bases, and 9 bases stayed unmatched. There are 14 residues in the CDR3. CDR1 and CDR2 (germline): SGDLS, YYNGEE. CDR3 DNA: TGTGCCAGCAGAGACTGGACAGGGAGCCACGAGCAGTACTTC. Encoded protein: CASRDWTGSHEQYF. The whole variable domain, filled in from reference TRBV9 and TRBJ2-7, reads DSGVTQTPKHLITATGQRVTLRCSPRSGDLSVYWYQQSLDQGLQFLIQYYNGEERAKGNILERFSAQQFPDLHSELNLSSLELGDSALYFCASRDWTGSHEQYFGPGTRLTVT.

This chain joins TRBV28 and TRBJ2-7; tentative D call: TRBD2 (5 bases). The CDR3 consists of 14 residues. The V end was cut by 7 bases, the J end by 1 base, with 14 bases between. From germline, CDR1 is MDHEN and CDR2 SYDVKM. This CDR3 reads CASISGSGSYEQYF. In DNA, the CDR3 is TGTGCCAGCATTTCGGGATCGGGATCCTACGAGCAGTACTTC.

The chain couples TRBV19 to TRBJ2-2, with D unresolved. Trimming took off 5 bases at V and 8 bases at J, with 6 bases between the two ends. This CDR3 comprises 11 residues. Germline V CDR1 and CDR2: LNHDA, SQIVND (reference sequence). The CDR3 DNA reads as TGTGCCAGTAGTGAGTCTGGGGAGCTGTTTTTT. It is translated as CASSESGELFF. The variable domain in full, completed from reference TRBV19 and TRBJ2-2, reads DGGITQSPKYLFRKEGQNVTLSCEQNLNHDAMYWYRQDPGQGLRLIYYSQIVNDFQKGDIAEGYSVSREKKESFPLTVTSAQKNPTAFYLCASSESGELFFGEGSRLTVL.

The J gene is TRBJ1-2, the V gene TRBV23-1; D not resolved. TRBV23-1 is an open reading frame, and its role is uncertain. CDR3 length: 13 amino acids. The V gene lost 2 bases and the J gene lost 7 bases, with 11 bases spanning the gap. The CDR3 protein is CASSQLVSGGYTF. The CDR3 DNA reads TGCGCCAGCAGTCAACTCGTTTCGGGTGGCTACACCTTC.

The chain has TRBV7-8 and TRBJ2-7; 11 bases are shared with TRBD2. The V and J ends lost 2 bases and 3 bases, in that order; junction bases with no gene match: 6. Germline V gene lookup returns CDR1 SGHVS and CDR2 FQNEAQ. The CDR3 loop spans 16 amino acids. CDR3 coding DNA: TGTGCCAGCAGCTTAAACTCACTAGCGGGAGTCTACGAGCAGTACTTC. Amino acids: CASSLNSLAGVYEQYF. The whole variable domain, remainder taken from reference TRBV7-8 and TRBJ2-7, is GAGVSQSPRYKVAKRGQDVALRCDPISGHVSLFWYQQALGQGPEFLTYFQNEAQLDKSGLPSDRFFAERPEGSVSTLKIQRTQQEDSAVYLCASSLNSLAGVYEQYFGPGTRLTVT.

The chain's CDR3 is CASSGGASGRGNEQYF. In DNA form, the CDR3 reads TGTGCCAGCAGCGGCGGGGCTAGCGGGAGGGGCAACGAGCAGTACTTC. This sequence joins TRBV21-1 and TRBJ2-7; the table's D gene call, TRBD2, was not cross checked with the DNA. TRBV21-1 is recorded as a pseudogene. The CDR3 is 16 amino acids.

This chain joins TRBV15 and TRBJ2-3; 12 nucleotides agree with TRBD2. The CDR3 covers 14 residues. V was clipped by 10 bases and J by 7 bases; unmatched bases: 9. Germline V gene lookup returns CDR1 LNHNV and CDR2 YYDKDF (reference sequence). DNA for the CDR3: TGTGCCATCGAAGTAACTAGCGGGGGGAATACGCAGTATTTT. Translating gives CAIEVTSGGNTQYF.

The J gene is TRBJ2-3, the V gene TRBV18; D gene ambiguous. V shed 3 bases and J shed 1 base, with 8 bases lying between them. The length of the CDR3 is 14 residues. In germline, CDR1 is KGHSH, CDR2 LQKENI. CDR3 region: CASSPQWRTDTQYF. CDR3 sequence (DNA): TGTGCCAGCTCACCTCAGTGGCGCACAGATACGCAGTATTTT.

Sample share makes this clone medium-sized. This chain joins TRBV7-9 and TRBJ1-6, with 10 bases aligning to TRBD1. The germline V gene encodes CDR1 SEHNR and CDR2 FQNEAQ (reference sequence). CDR3 length equals 14 residues. V was clipped by 1 base and J by 9 bases; unmatched bases: 0. The CDR3 nucleotides are TGTGCCAGCAGCTTAGGGACAGGGGGTTCACCCCTCCACTTT. Translation gives CASSLGTGGSPLHF.

The gene calls are TRBV28 and TRBJ2-1; tentative D call: TRBD1 (5 bases). V was clipped by 10 bases and J by 9 bases, with 31 bases between them. The CDR3 totals 17 residues. CDR1 and CDR2 from the germline V gene are MDHEN and SYDVKM. CDR3 nucleotides: TGTGCCACCGCGATCGGACCGGTCACTAAAGGGGCCGGTGAGCAGTTCTTC. This sequence encodes CATAIGPVTKGAGEQFF.

The chain is built from TRBV10-2 and TRBJ2-3, with D perhaps TRBD2 (5 bases). The CDR3 contains 13 residues. V lost 6 bases to trimming and J lost 3 bases, with 10 bases between them. In germline, CDR1 is WSHSY, CDR2 SAAADI. CDR3 amino acids: CASSRTGTDTQYF. As DNA, the CDR3 is TGCGCCAGCAGCCGCACGGGGACAGATACGCAGTATTTT.

The V and J genes are TRBV11-2 and TRBJ2-7; D not resolved. CDR3 length equals 14 residues. Deletions cut 2 bases from V and 0 bases from J, with 8 bases between. CDR1 is SGHAT and CDR2 is FQNNGV in the germline V gene. CDR3 nucleotides: TGTGCCAGCAGCTTACGAGGAGTCTCCTACGAGCAGTACTTC. It codes for CASSLRGVSYEQYF. Full variable domain (remainder filled in from reference TRBV11-2 and TRBJ2-7): EAGVAQSPRYKIIEKRQSVAFWCNPISGHATLYWYQQILGQGPKLLIQFQNNGVVDDSQLPKDRFSAERLKGVDSTLKIQPAKLEDSAVYLCASSLRGVSYEQYFGPGTRLTVT.

This chain uses TRBV28 with TRBJ1-6, with 10 bases aligning to TRBD1. V trimming: 2 bases; J trimming: 3 bases; junction bases outside the gene matches: 4. CDR3 length equals 17 residues. In germline, CDR1 is MDHEN, CDR2 SYDVKM. CDR3: CASSLPTGGLYNSPLHF. In nucleotides, the CDR3 is TGTGCCAGCAGTTTACCGACAGGGGGCCTCTATAATTCACCCCTCCACTTT. Combining the CDR3 with reference TRBV28 and TRBJ1-6 gives the whole variable domain DVKVTQSSRYLVKRTGEKVFLECVQDMDHENMFWYRQDPGLGLRLIYFSYDVKMKEKGDIPEGYSVSREKKERFSLILESASTNQTSMYLCASSLPTGGLYNSPLHFGNGTRLTVT.

The genes are TRBV11-1 and TRBJ2-3, with 10 bases lining up with TRBD1. The CDR3 extends over 17 amino acids. The germline CDR1 and CDR2 sequences are SGHAT and FQDESV (reference sequence). J was trimmed by 5 bases and V by 1 base; bases with no gene match: 9. The CDR3 nucleotides are TGTGCCAGCAGCTTAGTGTCCGGAGGACAGGGGGAAGATACGCAGTATTTT. Translating it yields CASSLVSGGQGEDTQYF.